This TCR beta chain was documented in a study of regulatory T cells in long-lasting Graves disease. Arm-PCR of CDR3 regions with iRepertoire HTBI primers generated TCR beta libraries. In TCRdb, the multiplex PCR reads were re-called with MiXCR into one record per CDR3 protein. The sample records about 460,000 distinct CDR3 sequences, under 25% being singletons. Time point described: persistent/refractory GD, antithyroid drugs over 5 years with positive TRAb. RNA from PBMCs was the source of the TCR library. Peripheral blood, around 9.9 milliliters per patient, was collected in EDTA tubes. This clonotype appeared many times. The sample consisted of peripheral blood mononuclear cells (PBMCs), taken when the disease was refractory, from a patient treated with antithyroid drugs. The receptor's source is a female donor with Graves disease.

CDR3 sequence reads: CASITGTAGEQYF. The CDR3, as DNA: TGTGCCAGCATAACCGGGACGGCCGGCGAGCAGTACTTC. The chain recombines TRBV28 with TRBJ2-7, with D perhaps being TRBD1 or TRBD2 (5 bases each). The germline V and J ends were trimmed by 7 bases and 6 bases, with 16 bases remaining between them. This CDR3 is 13 amino acids long. Germline CDR1 reads MDHEN; CDR2 reads SYDVKM.